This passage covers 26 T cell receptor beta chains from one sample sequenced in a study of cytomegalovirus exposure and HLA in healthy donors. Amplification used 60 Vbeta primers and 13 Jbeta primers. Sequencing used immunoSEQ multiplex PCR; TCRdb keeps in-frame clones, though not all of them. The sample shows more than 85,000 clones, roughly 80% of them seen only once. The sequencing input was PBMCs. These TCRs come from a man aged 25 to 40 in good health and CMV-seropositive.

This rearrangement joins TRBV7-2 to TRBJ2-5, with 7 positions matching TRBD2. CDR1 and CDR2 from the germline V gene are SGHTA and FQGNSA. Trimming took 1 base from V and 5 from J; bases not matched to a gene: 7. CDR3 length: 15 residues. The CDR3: CASSLDVAGEETQYF. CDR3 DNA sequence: TGTGCCAGCAGCTTAGATGTTGCGGGGGAGGAGACCCAGTACTTC.

CDR3 loop: CASSFDRVSYEQYF. The CDR3 DNA sequence: TGTGCCAGCAGCTTCGACAGGGTCTCCTACGAGCAGTACTTC. This chain uses TRBV5-6 with TRBJ2-7; 7 bases are shared with TRBD1. The trim removed 2 bases at V and 0 bases at J, leaving 2 bases unmatched. This CDR3 is 14 amino acids long. Germline V CDR1 and CDR2: SGHDT, YYEEEE.

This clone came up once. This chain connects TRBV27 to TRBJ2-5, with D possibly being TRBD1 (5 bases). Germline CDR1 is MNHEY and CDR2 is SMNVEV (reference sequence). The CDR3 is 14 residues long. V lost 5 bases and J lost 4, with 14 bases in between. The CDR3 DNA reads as TGTGCCAGCAGTCCTGGACAAATTATAGAGACCCAGTACTTC. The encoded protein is CASSPGQIIETQYF.

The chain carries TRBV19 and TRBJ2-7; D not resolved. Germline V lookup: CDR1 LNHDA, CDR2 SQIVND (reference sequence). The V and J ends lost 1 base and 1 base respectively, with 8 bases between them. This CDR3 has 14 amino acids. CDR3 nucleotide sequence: TGTGCCAGTAGTATAGTTGGGCATTCCTACGAGCAGTACTTC. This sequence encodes CASSIVGHSYEQYF.

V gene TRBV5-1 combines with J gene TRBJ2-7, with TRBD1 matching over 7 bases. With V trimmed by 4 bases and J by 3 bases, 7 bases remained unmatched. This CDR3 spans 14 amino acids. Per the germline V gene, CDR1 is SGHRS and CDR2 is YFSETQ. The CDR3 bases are TGCGCCAGCAGCGCCGGGACAGATATCTACGAGCAGTACTTC. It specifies CASSAGTDIYEQYF.

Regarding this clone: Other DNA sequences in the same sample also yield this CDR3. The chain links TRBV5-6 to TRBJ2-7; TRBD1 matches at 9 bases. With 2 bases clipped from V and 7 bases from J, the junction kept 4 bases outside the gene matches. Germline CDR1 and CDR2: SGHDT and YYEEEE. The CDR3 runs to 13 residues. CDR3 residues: CASSLQGAEEQYF. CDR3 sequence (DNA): TGTGCCAGCAGCTTACAGGGGGCGGAGGAGCAGTACTTC. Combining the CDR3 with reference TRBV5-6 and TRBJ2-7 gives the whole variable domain DAGVTQSPTHLIKTRGQQVTLRCSPKSGHDTVSWYQQALGQGPQFIFQYYEEEERQRGNFPDRFSGHQFPNYSSELNVNALLLGDSALYLCASSLQGAEEQYFGPGTRLTVT.

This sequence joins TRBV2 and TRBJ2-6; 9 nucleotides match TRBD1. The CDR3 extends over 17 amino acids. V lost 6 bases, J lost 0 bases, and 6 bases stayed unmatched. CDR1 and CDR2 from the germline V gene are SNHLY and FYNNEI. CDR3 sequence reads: CASSYTGGGSGANVLTF. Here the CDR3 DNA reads TGTGCCAGCAGCTACACAGGGGGCGGCTCTGGGGCCAACGTCCTGACTTTC. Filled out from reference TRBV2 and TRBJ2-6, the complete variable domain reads EPEVTQTPSHQVTQMGQEVILRCVPISNHLYFYWYRQILGQKVEFLVSFYNNEISEKSEIFDDQFSVERPDGSNFTLKIRSTKLEDSAMYFCASSYTGGGSGANVLTFGAGSRLTVL.

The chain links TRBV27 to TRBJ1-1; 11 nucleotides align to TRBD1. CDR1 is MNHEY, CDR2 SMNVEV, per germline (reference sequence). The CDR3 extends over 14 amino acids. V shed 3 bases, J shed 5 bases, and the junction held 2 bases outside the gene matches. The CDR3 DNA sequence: TGTGCCAGCAGTTTTGGGACAGGGGGGACTGAAGCTTTCTTT. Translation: CASSFGTGGTEAFF.

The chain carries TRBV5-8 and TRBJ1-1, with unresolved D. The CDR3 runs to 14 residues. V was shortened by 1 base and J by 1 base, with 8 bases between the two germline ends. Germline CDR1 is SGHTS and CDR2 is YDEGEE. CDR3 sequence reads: CASSLRHQNTEAFF. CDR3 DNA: TGTGCCAGCAGCTTGAGACATCAGAACACTGAAGCTTTCTTT.

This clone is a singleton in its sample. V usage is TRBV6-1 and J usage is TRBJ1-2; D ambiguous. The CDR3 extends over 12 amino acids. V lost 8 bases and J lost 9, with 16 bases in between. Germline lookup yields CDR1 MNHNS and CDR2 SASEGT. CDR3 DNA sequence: TGTGCCAGCGAAGGCGGGCATCTGAGCTACACCTTC. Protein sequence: CASEGGHLSYTF.

The CDR3 spells CASRGGYTEAFF. DNA for the CDR3: TGTGCCAGCCGGGGGGGATATACTGAAGCTTTCTTT. The chain links TRBV2 to TRBJ1-1; a weak D match, TRBD1 (5 bases). V lost 8 bases and J lost 5, with 12 bases in between. The CDR3 spans 12 residues. Per germline, CDR1 SNHLY and CDR2 FYNNEI.

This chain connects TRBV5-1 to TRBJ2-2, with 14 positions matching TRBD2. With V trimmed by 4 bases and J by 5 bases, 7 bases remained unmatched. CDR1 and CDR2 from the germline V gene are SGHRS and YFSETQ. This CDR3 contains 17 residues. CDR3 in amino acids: CASSQTSGGGKTGELFF. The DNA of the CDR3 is TGCGCCAGCAGCCAGACTAGCGGGGGGGGAAAGACCGGGGAGCTGTTTTTT.

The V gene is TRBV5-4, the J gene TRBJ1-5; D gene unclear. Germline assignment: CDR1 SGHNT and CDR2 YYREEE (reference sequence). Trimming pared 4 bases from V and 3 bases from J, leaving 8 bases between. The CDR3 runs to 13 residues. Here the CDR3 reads CASSAELNQPQHF. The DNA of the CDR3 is TGTGCCAGCAGCGCCGAACTCAATCAGCCCCAGCATTTT.

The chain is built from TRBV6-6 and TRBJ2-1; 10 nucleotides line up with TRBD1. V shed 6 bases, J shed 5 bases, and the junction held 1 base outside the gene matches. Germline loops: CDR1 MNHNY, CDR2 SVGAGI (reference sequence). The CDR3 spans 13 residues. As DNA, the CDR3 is TGTGCCAGCAGGGGGACAGGGGACAATGAGCAGTTCTTC. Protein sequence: CASRGTGDNEQFF.

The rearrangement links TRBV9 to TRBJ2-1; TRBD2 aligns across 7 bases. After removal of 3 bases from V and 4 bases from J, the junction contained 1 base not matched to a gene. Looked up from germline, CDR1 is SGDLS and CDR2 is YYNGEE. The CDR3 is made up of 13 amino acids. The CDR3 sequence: CASSAGGYNEQFF. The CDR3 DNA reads TGTGCCAGCAGCGCCGGGGGGTACAATGAGCAGTTCTTC.

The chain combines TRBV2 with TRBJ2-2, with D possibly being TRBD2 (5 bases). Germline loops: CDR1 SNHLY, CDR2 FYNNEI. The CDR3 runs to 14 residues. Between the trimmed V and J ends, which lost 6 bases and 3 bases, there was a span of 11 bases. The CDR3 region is CASSPKGDTGELFF. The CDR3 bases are TGTGCCAGCAGCCCCAAGGGAGACACCGGGGAGCTGTTTTTT.

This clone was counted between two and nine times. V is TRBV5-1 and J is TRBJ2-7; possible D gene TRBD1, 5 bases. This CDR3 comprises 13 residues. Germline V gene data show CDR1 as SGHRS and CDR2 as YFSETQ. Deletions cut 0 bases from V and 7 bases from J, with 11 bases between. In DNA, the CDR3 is TGCGCCAGCAGCTTGGATGCCGCAGGGGAGCAGTACTTC. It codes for CASSLDAAGEQYF.

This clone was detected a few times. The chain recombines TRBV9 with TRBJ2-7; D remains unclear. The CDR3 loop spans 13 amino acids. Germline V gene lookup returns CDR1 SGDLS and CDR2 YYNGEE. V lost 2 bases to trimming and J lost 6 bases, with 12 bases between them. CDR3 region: CASSVADTSEQYF. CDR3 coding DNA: TGTGCCAGCAGCGTCGCAGATACCAGCGAGCAGTACTTC.

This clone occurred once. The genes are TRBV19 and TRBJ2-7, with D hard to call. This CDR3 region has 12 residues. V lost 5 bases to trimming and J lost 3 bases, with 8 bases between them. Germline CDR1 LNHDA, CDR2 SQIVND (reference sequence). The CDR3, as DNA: TGTGCCAGTAGTTCGACACACTACGAGCAGTACTTC. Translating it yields CASSSTHYEQYF.

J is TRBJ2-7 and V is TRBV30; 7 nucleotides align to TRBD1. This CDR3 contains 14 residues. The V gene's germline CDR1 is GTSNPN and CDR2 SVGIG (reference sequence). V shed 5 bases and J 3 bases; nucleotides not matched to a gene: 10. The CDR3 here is CAWERDSPIYEQYF. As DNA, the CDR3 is TGTGCCTGGGAGAGGGACAGCCCCATCTACGAGCAGTACTTC.

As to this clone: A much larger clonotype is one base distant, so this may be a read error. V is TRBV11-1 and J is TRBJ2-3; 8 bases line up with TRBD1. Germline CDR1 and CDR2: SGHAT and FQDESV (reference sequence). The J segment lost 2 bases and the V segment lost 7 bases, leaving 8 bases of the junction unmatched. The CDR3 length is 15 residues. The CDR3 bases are TGTGCCAGCACCCTAGGGCAGGGGGCCACAGATACGCAGTATTTT. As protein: CASTLGQGATDTQYF.

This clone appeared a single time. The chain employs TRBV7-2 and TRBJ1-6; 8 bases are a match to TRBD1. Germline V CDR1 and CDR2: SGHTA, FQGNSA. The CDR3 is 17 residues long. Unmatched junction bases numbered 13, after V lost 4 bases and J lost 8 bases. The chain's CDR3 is CASSSRGRGDADSPLHF. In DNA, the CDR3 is TGTGCCAGCAGCTCCAGGGGGCGAGGGGATGCAGATTCACCCCTCCACTTT. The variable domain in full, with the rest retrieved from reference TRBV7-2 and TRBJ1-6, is GAGVSQSPSNKVTEKGKDVELRCDPISGHTALYWYRQSLGQGLEFLIYFQGNSAPDKSGLPSDRFSAERTGGSVSTLTIQRTQQEDSAVYLCASSSRGRGDADSPLHFGNGTRLTVT.

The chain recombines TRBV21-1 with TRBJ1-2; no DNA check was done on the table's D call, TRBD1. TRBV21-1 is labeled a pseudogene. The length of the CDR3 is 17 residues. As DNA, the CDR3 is TGTGCCAGCACCATATTATTACTCAGGGGACCATCCTATGGCTACACCTTC. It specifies CASTILLLRGPSYGYTF.

The CDR3, as DNA: TGTGCTAGTGGTTTGATCCCCCAGGGGGCAGGAGATTATGGCTACACCTTC. Its translation is CASGLIPQGAGDYGYTF. This chain links TRBV12-5 with TRBJ1-2, with TRBD1 matching 8 bases. Germline values: CDR1 LGHNT, CDR2 FRNRAP. This CDR3 spans 17 amino acids. V shed 2 bases, J shed 5 bases, and the junction held 13 bases outside the gene matches.

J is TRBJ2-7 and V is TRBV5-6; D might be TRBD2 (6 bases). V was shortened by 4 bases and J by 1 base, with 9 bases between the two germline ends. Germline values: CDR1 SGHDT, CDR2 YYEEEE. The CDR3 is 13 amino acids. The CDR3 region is CASSGGVSYEQYF. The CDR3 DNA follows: TGTGCCAGCAGCGGCGGGGTTTCCTACGAGCAGTACTTC.

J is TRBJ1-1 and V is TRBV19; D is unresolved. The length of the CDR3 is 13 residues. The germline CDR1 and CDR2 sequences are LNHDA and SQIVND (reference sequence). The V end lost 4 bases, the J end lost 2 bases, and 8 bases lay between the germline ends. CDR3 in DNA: TGTGCCAGTAGTAAAACAGATAACACTGAAGCTTTCTTT. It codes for CASSKTDNTEAFF.